Given below is one TCR beta chain in context. The specificity of this receptor is unknown. Base qualities are not provided; no much larger clone lies one nucleotide away. From a lookup of the germline V gene (reference sequence), CDR1 and CDR2 are LGHDT and YNNKEL. The cysteine opens and the phenylalanine closes a CDR3 of 14 amino acids. The CDR3 DNA has 42 bases and is translated from base 1. V is pared back by 3 bases and J by 0 bases, with 9 bases lying between the germline termini. TCRbeta CDR3 regions were amplified from genomic DNA by means of the immunoSEQ Assay, a bias-controlled multiplex PCR. On the authors' methods: Nucleated cell counts per sample were estimated from amplification of reference gene primers within the assay. To quantify the absolute abundance of each unique TCRbeta CDR3 rearrangement, sequence reads were collapsed and filtered. Productive Simpson clonality was computed per sample as the square root of Simpson's diversity index over productive rearrangements. TCRdb provides this immuneACCESS table in a form limited to in-frame rearrangements. Some clones are lacking; in checked studies, under half of them reflect an unresolved V gene, and why the rest are absent is not known. V and J calls plus clone size are reproduced from that table; the DNA served to infer D and trimming. In this sample the table shows 210,000 or so clones, 85% to 90% of which occur a single time. The top ten clones comprise around 2.8% of the sample.

The data stem from a study of blood T cell repertoires in COVID-19 (TCRdb year 2020). About the study as a whole: The collaborator samples originated in the United States, Italy and Spain and spanned the acute and convalescent phases of COVID-19. The prospective study material was composed of cDNA or gDNA derived from T cells, B-cell-depleted T cells, or PBMCs. Subjects who had been exposed to COVID-19, were actively infected with it, or had recovered from it provided the deeply sampled blood TCRbeta repertoires that made up the dataset. A freely available public database, intended as a resource for researchers studying the immune response to SARS-CoV-2, is where the repertoires were released. Samples were obtained from the ongoing ImmuneRACE study (first 160 participants) and from over 1,000 subjects provided by 6 global collaborators. Sample metadata almost always included a de-identified subject ID, COVID-19 status, age in years and sex. Where HLA class I and class II types were available, the types were taken from metadata supplied by the sample provider, not from assay-based typing.

Summary of the overall study and its limitations: The amount of clinical and demographic metadata varied by source and participant and was provided uncurated.

Collaborating institutions collected whole blood in K2EDTA tubes following their own protocols. For TCRbeta analysis, collaborator samples were shipped as frozen whole blood, as isolated PBMCs, or as DNA extracted from either sample type. The V and J genes are TRBV3-1 (or the pseudogene TRBV3-2) and TRBJ2-7; no D segment can be confidently identified. Sequences were obtained from peripheral blood. This clonotype was sampled from a woman between 55 and 75 years old with acute or convalescent COVID-19. The nucleotides are TGTGCCAGCAGCCAGTATCAGGACTCCTACGAGCAGTACTTC. This is translated as CASSQYQDSYEQYF.